The 4 T cell receptor beta chains listed next were all sequenced from one sample in a study of blood T cell repertoires in COVID-19. Method: immunoSEQ multiplex PCR; TCRdb's copy keeps in-frame clones and lacks some. The sample comprises roughly 250,000 clones, more than 70% of which are singletons, and approximately 2.1% rests with the top ten. Sequenced input: peripheral blood. Every receptor here comes from a woman aged 40 to 49 who had recovered from COVID-19.

The gene calls are TRBV24-1 and TRBJ2-5, with 7 bases that match TRBD2. This CDR3 has 14 amino acids. With V trimmed by 7 bases and J by 4 bases, 8 bases remained unmatched. Germline values: CDR1 KGHDR, CDR2 SFDVKD. CDR3 sequence: CATRGGGSVETQYF. CDR3 sequence (DNA): TGTGCCACCAGGGGAGGCGGGAGTGTAGAGACCCAGTACTTC.

V gene TRBV28 combines with J gene TRBJ1-4, with 7 bases identical to TRBD1. The germline V gene encodes CDR1 MDHEN and CDR2 SYDVKM. J gave up 1 base and V 6 bases, and 8 bases lay outside the gene matches. This CDR3 has 16 amino acids. DNA for the CDR3: TGTGCCAGCAGCCGAATCCGACAGGGAACTAATGAAAAACTGTTTTTT. This codes for CASSRIRQGTNEKLFF.

CDR3 in amino acids: CASSPRQGRLNSNEQFF. CDR3 DNA sequence: TGTGCCAGTAGTCCCCGACAGGGTAGGTTGAATAGCAATGAGCAGTTCTTC. The chain recombines TRBV19 with TRBJ2-1, with TRBD1 matching over 7 bases. The V gene end was trimmed by 5 bases and the J gene end by 6 bases; junction bases not matched to a gene: 16. Looked up from germline, CDR1 is LNHDA and CDR2 is SQIVND (reference sequence). The CDR3 loop spans 17 amino acids.

V and J are TRBV18 and TRBJ2-7, with a possible D match to TRBD1 (6 bases). Germline CDR1 KGHSH, CDR2 LQKENI. Trimming took 4 bases from V and 0 from J, leaving 16 bases between them. This CDR3 spans 16 amino acids. In nucleotides, the CDR3 is TGTGCCAGCTCACTAGGCGGACAGACTATCTCCTACGAGCAGTACTTC. Translating gives CASSLGGQTISYEQYF.